Below are 18 T cell receptor beta chains sequenced from a single sample in a study of blood T cell repertoires in COVID-19. Data came from immunoSEQ multiplex PCR; TCRdb stores just in-frame clones and leaves some out. This table has fewer than 350,000 clones, approximately 91% appearing once. Sequenced input: peripheral blood. These receptors were collected from a man younger than 30 with active or convalescent COVID-19.

The genes are TRBV5-8 and TRBJ2-1; D possibly corresponds to TRBD1 (5 bases). CDR3 length: 13 residues. Germline assignment: CDR1 SGHTS and CDR2 YDEGEE. The germline V and J ends were trimmed by 4 bases and 3 bases, with 8 bases remaining between them. CDR3 bases: TGTGCCAGCAGCCCGGACATCTACAATGAGCAGTTCTTC. Its protein is CASSPDIYNEQFF.

This chain joins TRBV7-9 and TRBJ1-2; D not certain. V lost 5 bases and J lost 3, with 7 bases in between. The germline V gene encodes CDR1 SEHNR and CDR2 FQNEAQ (reference sequence). CDR3 length: 12 residues. The CDR3 here is CASSGGHYGYTF. DNA for the CDR3: TGTGCCAGCAGCGGAGGCCACTATGGCTACACCTTC.

This chain joins TRBV27 and TRBJ1-3; D call uncertain. V was trimmed by 0 bases and J by 0 bases, leaving 9 bases between them. This CDR3 contains 16 residues. Germline V gene data show CDR1 as MNHEY and CDR2 as SMNVEV (reference sequence). Written as DNA, the CDR3 is TGTGCCAGCAGTTTATCTGGGCAGTTCTCTGGAAACACCATATATTTT. Translation: CASSLSGQFSGNTIYF.

J is TRBJ1-2 and V is TRBV3-1 (or the pseudogene TRBV3-2); possibly TRBD1 for D (5 bases). V was shortened by 6 bases and J by 4 bases, with 12 bases between the two germline ends. Germline V gene sequence: CDR1 LGHDT, CDR2 YNNKEL (reference sequence). CDR3 length: 13 residues. The CDR3 nucleotides read TGTGCCAGCAGTCCGGACACGGTCTATGGCTACACCTTC. Protein: CASSPDTVYGYTF.

This clone has a single count. The chain employs TRBV7-8 and TRBJ1-6; TRBD1 aligns across 8 bases. The germline V gene has CDR1 SGHVS and CDR2 FQNEAQ. The CDR3 contains 15 residues. After removal of 5 bases from V and 8 bases from J, the junction contained 8 bases not matched to a gene. In DNA, the CDR3 is TGTGCCAGCAGCCCTCCCGGGACAGGAGATTCACCCCTCCACTTT. This codes for CASSPPGTGDSPLHF.

This sequence joins TRBV4-3 and TRBJ1-1; D gene ambiguous. The length of the CDR3 is 14 residues. V was pared by 3 bases and J by 8 bases, with 16 bases between. The germline CDR1 and CDR2 sequences are LGHNA and YSLEER. In nucleotides, the CDR3 is TGCGCCAGCAGCCAGCCTGAAATGGGGAGCGAAGCTTTCTTT. Residues: CASSQPEMGSEAFF.

The chain combines TRBV27 with TRBJ2-7; the D gene is possibly TRBD2 (6 bases). The V gene's germline CDR1 is MNHEY and CDR2 SMNVEV (reference sequence). The CDR3 is 14 residues long. The V and J ends lost 6 bases and 3 bases respectively, with 15 bases between them. CDR3 loop: CASSPQTSIYEQYF. Written as DNA, the CDR3 is TGTGCCAGCAGCCCCCAGACTAGTATCTACGAGCAGTACTTC.

This clone was seen a handful of times. The chain employs TRBV10-1 and TRBJ1-2; D not certain. Per the germline V gene, CDR1 is WNHNN and CDR2 is SYGVQD (reference sequence). The V gene lost 6 bases and the J gene lost 2 bases, with 13 bases spanning the gap. This CDR3 has 14 amino acids. The DNA of the CDR3 is TGCGCCAGCAGCCGACCCACAGAGAACTATGGCTACACCTTC. It codes for CASSRPTENYGYTF.

The chain carries TRBV3-1 (or the pseudogene TRBV3-2) and TRBJ2-7; 7 nucleotides agree with TRBD1. The CDR3 sequence is 14 residues long. From germline, CDR1 is LGHDT and CDR2 YNNKEL (reference sequence). V dropped 5 bases and J dropped 1; count of bases not matched to a gene: 5. The CDR3 protein is CASSNLGQSYEQYF. The CDR3 nucleotides are TGTGCCAGCAGCAACCTGGGACAGTCCTACGAGCAGTACTTC.

The chain links TRBV4-1 to TRBJ2-2; TRBD1 agrees at 7 bases. In germline, CDR1 is MGHRA, CDR2 YSYEKL. The junction had 6 bases not matched to a gene; V was cut back by 5 bases and J by 0 bases. The CDR3 runs to 16 residues. CDR3 amino acids: CASSSRGGANTGELFF. In DNA, the CDR3 is TGCGCCAGCAGCTCCCGAGGGGGCGCGAACACCGGGGAGCTGTTTTTT.

The J gene is TRBJ2-3, the V gene TRBV27; 16 bases line up with TRBD2. Germline CDR1 is MNHEY and CDR2 is SMNVEV (reference sequence). The J segment lost 0 bases and the V segment lost 3 bases, leaving 15 bases of the junction unmatched. The CDR3 is 22 residues long. The CDR3 DNA is TGTGCCAGCAGTTTCCTCATACCGGGACTAGCGGGGGGGAAACCTAGCACAGATACGCAGTATTTT. It translates to CASSFLIPGLAGGKPSTDTQYF.

The chain carries TRBV4-3 and TRBJ1-3; tentatively, D is TRBD1 (5 bases). CDR1 is LGHNA and CDR2 is YSLEER in the germline V gene. V shed 1 base and J shed 8 bases, with 12 bases lying between them. The CDR3 runs to 14 residues. For the CDR3, the DNA is TGCGCCAGCAGCCAAGCCGCAGGGAGGGACACCATATATTTT. Translating gives CASSQAAGRDTIYF.

This clone was seen a handful of times. The chain couples TRBV6-5 to TRBJ1-5; 7 bases are a match to TRBD1. V shed 6 bases, J shed 1 base, and the junction held 6 bases outside the gene matches. CDR3 length: 15 residues. The germline CDR1 and CDR2 sequences are MNHEY and SVGAGI. The CDR3 coding sequence is TGTGCCAGCAGGAGGGCCAGGGGGAGCAATCAGCCCCAGCATTTT. It translates to CASRRARGSNQPQHF.

This clone is a singleton in its sample. The chain carries TRBV7-9 and TRBJ2-1; TRBD1 matches at 7 bases. Germline V gene data show CDR1 as SEHNR and CDR2 as FQNEAQ (reference sequence). V lost 5 bases, J lost 7 bases, and 2 bases stayed unmatched. The CDR3 has 12 amino acids. DNA for the CDR3: TGTGCCAGCAGCCAGACAGGGAATGAGCAGTTCTTC. Translating it yields CASSQTGNEQFF. The variable domain in full, with the rest retrieved from reference TRBV7-9 and TRBJ2-1, is DTGVSQNPRHKITKRGQNVTFRCDPISEHNRLYWYRQTLGQGPEFLTYFQNEAQLEKSRLLSDRFSAERPKGSFSTLEIQRTEQGDSAMYLCASSQTGNEQFFGPGTRLTVL.

The chain couples TRBV7-9 to TRBJ2-2; TRBD1 matches at 9 bases. The CDR3 extends over 15 amino acids. J gave up 2 bases and V 4 bases, and 2 bases lay outside the gene matches. CDR1 and CDR2 from the germline V gene are SEHNR and FQNEAQ (reference sequence). The CDR3 loop reads CASSSGQGNTGELFF. CDR3 nucleotide sequence: TGTGCCAGCAGCTCGGGACAGGGTAACACCGGGGAGCTGTTTTTT.

V and J are TRBV10-3 and TRBJ2-1; 8 bases line up with TRBD2. CDR1 ENHRY and CDR2 SYGVKD come from the germline V gene. V lost 4 bases, J lost 8 bases, and 4 bases stayed unmatched. This CDR3 spans 13 amino acids. CDR3 in DNA: TGTGCCATCAGTGCGGGGGGGAGGGATGAGCAGTTCTTC. As protein: CAISAGGRDEQFF.

The gene calls are TRBV6-4 and TRBJ2-1; D is possibly TRBD2 (6 bases). Trimming shortened V by 4 bases and J by 5 bases, and 15 bases separated the two germline ends. Germline V gene sequence: CDR1 MRHNA, CDR2 SNTAGT. This CDR3 has 15 amino acids. CDR3 region: CASSALAVEDNEQFF. The CDR3 DNA reads TGTGCCAGCAGTGCCTTAGCGGTGGAGGACAATGAGCAGTTCTTC.

The chain uses TRBV10-3 and TRBJ1-2, with D perhaps TRBD1 (6 bases). Germline V lookup: CDR1 ENHRY, CDR2 SYGVKD. The CDR3 consists of 15 residues. V dropped 6 bases and J dropped 1 base, with 15 bases sitting between them. The CDR3 bases are TGTGCCATCAGCGACCCTAGGGGGAATAACTATGGCTACACCTTC. This gives the protein CAISDPRGNNYGYTF.